This passage covers 21 T cell receptor beta chains from one sample sequenced in a study of cytomegalovirus exposure and HLA in healthy donors. Primers: 60 Vbeta forward and 13 Jbeta reverse. TCRdb's copy holds only in-frame clones and misses some; the assay was immunoSEQ multiplex PCR. The sample includes more than 110,000 clones, around 80% of them seen just once. The sample consisted of PBMCs. The receptors were sampled from a male donor in good health and CMV-seronegative.

CDR3 coding DNA: TGTGCCAGCAGGAAGACTAGCGCCACAGATACGCAGTATTTT. Its translation is CASRKTSATDTQYF. The chain combines TRBV6-5 with TRBJ2-3; TRBD2 matches at 8 bases. CDR3 size: 14 residues. Trimming cost V 6 bases and J 2 bases; bases outside gene matches: 4. The germline CDR1 and CDR2 sequences are MNHEY and SVGAGI.

The genes are TRBV19 and TRBJ2-4; 9 nucleotides align to TRBD1. CDR3 length equals 15 residues. V lost 4 bases and J lost 6; bases outside the gene matches: 7. Germline assignment: CDR1 LNHDA and CDR2 SQIVND (reference sequence). CDR3 sequence reads: CASSTGQGRLNIQYF. CDR3 nucleotide sequence: TGTGCCAGTAGTACTGGACAGGGGCGACTAAACATTCAGTACTTC.

V gene TRBV28 combines with J gene TRBJ2-5; 8 nucleotides align to TRBD2. The J call may be faulty, since TRBJ2-7 better matches the DNA end. This CDR3 has 15 residues. Germline CDR1 reads MDHEN; CDR2 reads SYDVKM. The DNA for the CDR3 is TGTGCCAGCAGTTTAAGCGGGGGTCCCTCCTACGAGCAGTACTTC. This encodes CASSLSGGPSYEQYF.

This clone was counted a few times. The chain joins TRBV5-1 to TRBJ2-5, with D perhaps matching TRBD2 (6 bases). Germline CDR1 is SGHRS and CDR2 is YFSETQ. V lost 0 bases and J lost 5, with 8 bases in between. The length of the CDR3 is 13 residues. CDR3: CASSLAGVETQYF. The CDR3 nucleotides read TGCGCCAGCAGCTTGGCGGGAGTGGAGACCCAGTACTTC.

The V and J genes are TRBV7-8 and TRBJ2-7, with no clear D. The germline gives CDR1 SGHVS, CDR2 FQNEAQ. Trimming cost V 2 bases and J 7 bases, with 12 bases left between them. This CDR3 region has 13 residues. The CDR3 nucleotides read TGTGCCAGCAGCTTATCTAGGTCGCAGGAGCAGTACTTC. This translates into CASSLSRSQEQYF.

This clone appeared once. The chain links TRBV30 to TRBJ2-2; D not certain. The CDR3 extends over 13 amino acids. Germline V gene data show CDR1 as GTSNPN and CDR2 as SVGIG (reference sequence). Between the trimmed V and J ends, which lost 3 bases and 2 bases, there was a span of 7 bases. Written as DNA, the CDR3 is TGTGCCTGGAGATTGAGAAACACCGGGGAGCTGTTTTTT. This encodes CAWRLRNTGELFF. The full variable domain, its missing parts supplied by reference TRBV30 and TRBJ2-2, is SQTIHQWPATLVQPVGSPLSLECTVEGTSNPNLYWYRQAAGRGLQLLFYSVGIGQISSEVPQNLSASRPQDRQFILSSKKLLLSDSGFYLCAWRLRNTGELFFGEGSRLTVL.

The CDR3 nucleotides are TGTGCCAGCAGCGTAGTAGGGGGGGGGACTGAAGCTTTCTTT. Residues: CASSVVGGGTEAFF. The chain couples TRBV9 to TRBJ1-1; D may be TRBD1 (6 bases). The germline CDR1 and CDR2 sequences are SGDLS and YYNGEE. Trimming stripped 0 bases from V and 5 bases from J, with 11 bases between. The CDR3 sequence is 14 residues long.

This sequence joins TRBV4-2 and TRBJ2-7; D is unresolved. V shed 3 bases and J shed 1 base, with 7 bases lying between them. This CDR3 has 13 residues. Germline CDR1 and CDR2: LGHNA and YNFKEQ. The CDR3 coding sequence is TGTGCCAGCAGCCACGGAGCTTCCTACGAGCAGTACTTC. This translates into CASSHGASYEQYF.

The rearrangement links TRBV30 to TRBJ1-5; TRBD1 is a possible D gene (5 bases). Germline lookup yields CDR1 GTSNPN and CDR2 SVGIG (reference sequence). Trimming left V 2 bases short and J 7 bases short, with 21 bases between. The CDR3 contains 16 residues. Written as DNA, the CDR3 is TGTGCCTGGAGTAAAGGACTACGGGACCCAGGGCAGCCCCAGCATTTT. Translating it yields CAWSKGLRDPGQPQHF. The full variable domain, with the rest looked up from reference TRBV30 and TRBJ1-5, is SQTIHQWPATLVQPVGSPLSLECTVEGTSNPNLYWYRQAAGRGLQLLFYSVGIGQISSEVPQNLSASRPQDRQFILSSKKLLLSDSGFYLCAWSKGLRDPGQPQHFGDGTRLSIL.

The chain couples TRBV29-1 to TRBJ2-7; D is possibly TRBD1 (7 bases). The germline V and J ends were trimmed by 7 bases and 0 bases, with 16 bases remaining between them. There are 14 residues in the CDR3. Germline loops: CDR1 SQVTM, CDR2 ANQGSEA. Written as DNA, the CDR3 is TGCAGCGCCCTCATGGAGGGGGCCTCCTACGAGCAGTACTTC. The encoded protein is CSALMEGASYEQYF.

The chain couples TRBV4-3 to TRBJ2-7; 9 bases are shared with TRBD1. Germline V lookup: CDR1 LGHNA, CDR2 YSLEER. The V gene end was trimmed by 4 bases and the J gene end by 6 bases; junction bases not matched to a gene: 13. This CDR3 is 16 amino acids long. Here the CDR3 DNA reads TGCGCCAGCAGCCCTGAGGCAGGGACAGGGTTTTCCGAGCAGTACTTC. It encodes CASSPEAGTGFSEQYF.

This sequence joins TRBV4-1 and TRBJ1-2; D remains ambiguous. The CDR3 runs 13 residues. Trimming shortened V by 5 bases and J by 2 bases, and 9 bases separated the two germline ends. Germline CDR1 is MGHRA and CDR2 is YSYEKL. The DNA of the CDR3 is TGCGCCAGCAGCGGGTCGGGGAACTATGGCTACACCTTC. It encodes CASSGSGNYGYTF.

The chain links TRBV7-9 to TRBJ2-5; 9 positions match TRBD2. Per germline, CDR1 SEHNR and CDR2 FQNEAQ (reference sequence). This CDR3 comprises 15 residues. V gave up 1 base and J gave up 4 bases; unmatched junction bases: 4. The CDR3 nucleotides read TGTGCCAGCAGCTTAGGGGCGGGGGGGCCAGAGACCCAGTACTTC. It codes for CASSLGAGGPETQYF.

V usage is TRBV6-1 and J usage is TRBJ2-7, with D tentatively TRBD1 (5 bases). The CDR3 covers 14 residues. Germline V gene sequence: CDR1 MNHNS, CDR2 SASEGT. Trimming stripped 3 bases from V and 2 bases from J, with 11 bases between. The DNA for the CDR3 is TGTGCCAGCAGTGACTGGACATACCCCTACGAGCAGTACTTC. It codes for CASSDWTYPYEQYF.

The chain uses TRBV4-3 and TRBJ2-2, with D unclear. The germline V gene has CDR1 LGHNA and CDR2 YSLEER. V was cut by 8 bases and J by 2 bases, with 12 bases left in between. CDR3 size: 14 residues. The CDR3 sequence is CASCWSRNTGELFF. The CDR3 nucleotides read TGCGCCAGCTGCTGGAGCCGCAACACCGGGGAGCTGTTTTTT.

The chain links TRBV30 to TRBJ2-7; maybe TRBD1 (6 bases). Trimming took 0 bases from V and 2 from J, leaving 11 bases between them. CDR1 and CDR2 from the germline V gene are GTSNPN and SVGIG (reference sequence). The CDR3 covers 14 residues. CDR3 coding DNA: TGTGCCTGGAGTGTATCGCAGGGGCCCTACGAGCAGTACTTC. Residues: CAWSVSQGPYEQYF.

In this sample, this clone turned up a few times. The J gene is TRBJ2-7, the V gene TRBV5-1; 7 bases align to TRBD2. Germline loops: CDR1 SGHRS, CDR2 YFSETQ. CDR3 length: 12 residues. V shed 3 bases, J shed 6 bases, and the junction held 3 bases outside the gene matches. The CDR3 bases are TGCGCCAGCAGCTGGAGCGGGGTCGAGCAGTACTTC. This encodes CASSWSGVEQYF.

This sequence joins TRBV4-3 and TRBJ2-1; the match to TRBD2 covers 7 bases. CDR1 is LGHNA, CDR2 YSLEER, per germline. The CDR3 is 13 amino acids. Trimming took 1 base from V and 7 from J; bases not matched to a gene: 1. The CDR3 loop is CASSQGTSNEQFF. Written as DNA, the CDR3 is TGCGCCAGCAGCCAAGGGACTAGTAATGAGCAGTTCTTC.

V and J are TRBV5-4 and TRBJ2-7; 11 nucleotides match TRBD2. This CDR3 is 16 amino acids long. Germline V gene data show CDR1 as SGHNT and CDR2 as YYREEE (reference sequence). V trimming: 4 bases; J trimming: 5 bases; junction bases outside the gene matches: 11. The CDR3 region is CASSPSGGRFPHEQYF. The CDR3, as DNA: TGTGCCAGCAGCCCTAGCGGGGGGAGATTTCCACACGAGCAGTACTTC.

The chain recombines TRBV10-3 with TRBJ1-2, with TRBD1 as a possible D gene (5 bases). Per germline, CDR1 ENHRY and CDR2 SYGVKD. V was trimmed by 1 base and J by 2 bases, leaving 14 bases between them. The CDR3 extends over 16 amino acids. The CDR3 reads CAISEFLWGLNYGYTF. In DNA form, the CDR3 reads TGTGCCATCAGTGAGTTTTTATGGGGACTAAACTATGGCTACACCTTC.

V gene TRBV4-1 combines with J gene TRBJ1-1; 8 nucleotides match TRBD1. This CDR3 is 18 amino acids long. Germline values: CDR1 MGHRA, CDR2 YSYEKL. V gave up 0 bases and J gave up 4 bases; unmatched junction bases: 13. Here the CDR3 reads CASSQDPWSGTGGTEAFF. CDR3 DNA sequence: TGCGCCAGCAGCCAAGACCCATGGTCCGGGACAGGAGGCACTGAAGCTTTCTTT.